The clone carrying this TCR beta chain was detected many times. What it binds is unknown. The data derive from a study of T cells after yellow fever vaccination. Study conclusions and caveats: There was a possibility that FACS-sorted repertoires contained abundant clonotypes contaminating from the bulk population.

5'RACE template switching added a universal primer site and UMIs to TCR cDNA. One entry per CDR3 protein results from TCRdb running MiXCR on the 5' RACE reads. Of 140,000 to 150,000 distinct CDR3 sequences listed, approximately 6.6% are singletons. The CDR3 has 11 residues. V was cut by 5 bases and J by 7 bases, with 9 bases left in between. Germline V gene sequence: CDR1 DFQATT, CDR2 SNEGSKA (reference sequence). The specimen comprised CD4+ T cells sorted from PBMCs, sampled 10 days after the yellow fever booster vaccination. This clonotype was sampled from a man aged 25 to 40 who received the YFV17D yellow fever vaccine. The chain couples TRBV20-1 to TRBJ2-1, with D possibly being TRBD1 or TRBD2 (5 bases each). The DNA of the CDR3 is TGCAGTGCTCGGGGCGAGAATGAGCAGTTCTTC. Translation: CSARGENEQFF.